A single sample is the source of the 32 T cell receptor beta chains below, sequenced in a study of cytomegalovirus exposure and HLA in healthy donors. A multiplex PCR was run with 60 Vbeta primers and 13 Jbeta primers. Generated by immunoSEQ multiplex PCR, the TCRdb table keeps only in-frame clones and is missing some. The table has about 68,000 clones, about 81% seen once. The specimen sequenced was PBMCs. These receptor sequences come from a human donor in good health.

Here the CDR3 DNA reads TGTGCCAGCAGCCCACTGGCGGAAGTCTATGGCTACACCTTC. This sequence encodes CASSPLAEVYGYTF. J is TRBJ1-2 and V is TRBV5-6, with D unclear. The CDR3 is 14 amino acids. Trimming took off 4 bases at V and 4 bases at J, with 14 bases between the two ends. CDR1 SGHDT and CDR2 YYEEEE come from the germline V gene.

There are a few counts of this clone. This rearrangement joins TRBV5-1 to TRBJ2-1; TRBD2 matches 9 bases. Germline trimming cut 0 bases from V and 3 bases from J; bases unmatched to any gene: 1. This CDR3 is 15 amino acids long. CDR1 is SGHRS, CDR2 YFSETQ, per germline. The CDR3 is CASSLASGVYNEQFF. In DNA, the CDR3 is TGCGCCAGCAGCTTGGCTAGCGGGGTCTACAATGAGCAGTTCTTC.

The chain has TRBV19 and TRBJ1-2, with a possible D match to TRBD1 (5 bases). The CDR3 runs 15 residues. CDR1 and CDR2 from the germline V gene are LNHDA and SQIVND (reference sequence). Trimming stripped 3 bases from V and 7 bases from J, with 18 bases between. This CDR3 reads CASSMYGRVISGYTF. In nucleotides, the CDR3 is TGTGCCAGTAGTATGTATGGCAGGGTGATAAGTGGCTACACCTTC. The full variable domain, completed using reference TRBV19 and TRBJ1-2, is DGGITQSPKYLFRKEGQNVTLSCEQNLNHDAMYWYRQDPGQGLRLIYYSQIVNDFQKGDIAEGYSVSREKKESFPLTVTSAQKNPTAFYLCASSMYGRVISGYTFGSGTRLTVV.

V usage is TRBV13 and J usage is TRBJ2-7; TRBD2 is a possible D gene (7 bases). This CDR3 comprises 13 residues. The germline V and J ends were trimmed by 5 bases and 12 bases, with 20 bases remaining between them. CDR1 is PRHDT and CDR2 is FYEKMQ in the germline V gene (reference sequence). The CDR3 reads CASSQGGGLDLYF. In nucleotides, the CDR3 is TGTGCCAGCAGCCAAGGGGGGGGGCTAGATTTGTACTTC.

Comments on this clone: This specimen includes other DNA sequences encoding the same CDR3. The V and J genes are TRBV6-5 and TRBJ2-1; 7 bases are a match to TRBD1. Germline V gives CDR1 MNHEY, CDR2 SVGAGI. The CDR3 consists of 15 residues. Trimming at V came to 4 bases and at J to 6 bases, leaving 9 bases not matched to a gene. Here the CDR3 DNA reads TGTGCCAGCAGTTCGCCCAACAGGGGCAGCAATGAGCAGTTCTTC. It encodes CASSSPNRGSNEQFF.

V and J are TRBV9 and TRBJ2-3; 9 positions match TRBD2. The V segment lost 0 bases and the J segment 3 bases; nucleotides outside the gene matches: 11. Germline V gene data show CDR1 as SGDLS and CDR2 as YYNGEE. The CDR3 runs to 18 residues. CDR3 in amino acids: CASSVGLAGVGLTDTQYF. As DNA, the CDR3 is TGTGCCAGCAGCGTAGGATTAGCGGGGGTAGGGTTGACAGATACGCAGTATTTT. The full variable domain, with the rest looked up from reference TRBV9 and TRBJ2-3, is DSGVTQTPKHLITATGQRVTLRCSPRSGDLSVYWYQQSLDQGLQFLIQYYNGEERAKGNILERFSAQQFPDLHSELNLSSLELGDSALYFCASSVGLAGVGLTDTQYFGPGTRLTVL.

This clone showed up just once. The chain carries TRBV6-6 and TRBJ2-1; 7 nucleotides line up with TRBD2. The germline CDR1 and CDR2 sequences are MNHNY and SVGAGI (reference sequence). J was trimmed by 10 bases and V by 0 bases; bases with no gene match: 3. The CDR3 length is 13 residues. For the CDR3, the DNA is TGTGCCAGCAGTTACTCGACACTAGCGGAGCAGTTCTTC. Its translation is CASSYSTLAEQFF.

The chain links TRBV6-1 to TRBJ2-5, with 9 nucleotides matching TRBD1. This CDR3 has 15 amino acids. V lost 6 bases and J lost 5; bases outside the gene matches: 10. Germline V gene data show CDR1 as MNHNS and CDR2 as SASEGT. CDR3 bases: TGTGCCAGCAGGATTAATACAGGGACAGGGGAGACCCAGTACTTC. Translation: CASRINTGTGETQYF.

The sample holds one count of this clone. CDR3 sequence reads: CASSFIGGGTEKLFF. Here the CDR3 DNA reads TGTGCCAGCAGTTTTATTGGGGGGGGAACTGAAAAACTGTTTTTT. J is TRBJ1-4 and V is TRBV27; TRBD1 is a possible D gene (5 bases). The germline V and J ends were trimmed by 3 bases and 7 bases, with 15 bases remaining between them. Germline CDR1 and CDR2: MNHEY and SMNVEV (reference sequence). The CDR3 is made up of 15 amino acids.

J is TRBJ2-3 and V is TRBV29-1; 9 bases are a match to TRBD2. This CDR3 has 16 amino acids. Germline V gene lookup returns CDR1 SQVTM and CDR2 ANQGSEA. With V trimmed by 6 bases and J by 3 bases, 13 bases remained unmatched. DNA for the CDR3: TGCAGCGTGCGGCGCCCCAGCGGGGGGTTAACAGATACGCAGTATTTT. Translating it yields CSVRRPSGGLTDTQYF.

With respect to this clone: The junction differs from germline at one of its ends, possibly a read error. V gene TRBV25-1 combines with J gene TRBJ2-5, with TRBD2 as a possible D gene (5 bases). The DNA end is more similar to TRBJ2-7, so the J call may be wrong. Germline V gene sequence: CDR1 MGHDK, CDR2 SYGVNS. The CDR3 covers 14 residues. Here the CDR3 reads CASSGRGSSHEQYF. DNA for the CDR3: TGTGCCAGCAGTGGCCGGGGTAGCTCCCACGAGCAGTACTTC.

The genes are TRBV2 and TRBJ2-7, with D possibly being TRBD2 (5 bases). CDR3 length equals 14 residues. Germline-derived CDR1 and CDR2 are SNHLY and FYNNEI. Between the trimmed V and J ends, which lost 7 bases and 3 bases, there was a span of 16 bases. CDR3 sequence (DNA): TGTGCCAGCAAGAGGGTACGAAACCTCTACGAGCAGTACTTC. This codes for CASKRVRNLYEQYF.

This clone was recorded a few times. This chain uses TRBV18 with TRBJ2-1; 10 bases align to TRBD2. This CDR3 is built from 15 residues. V lost 6 bases to trimming and J lost 2 bases; unmatched junction nucleotides: 4. Germline V lookup: CDR1 KGHSH, CDR2 LQKENI. Here the CDR3 reads CASSPGLAAYNEQFF. CDR3 sequence (DNA): TGTGCCAGCTCTCCCGGACTAGCGGCCTACAATGAGCAGTTCTTC.

The V gene is TRBV7-9, the J gene TRBJ1-3; D is uncertain. Germline CDR1 SEHNR, CDR2 FQNEAQ (reference sequence). The CDR3 has 14 amino acids. The ends were cut back, 1 base at V and 2 bases at J, with 6 bases in the middle. CDR3 amino acids: CASSLGGTGNTIYF. The CDR3 coding sequence is TGTGCCAGCAGCTTAGGAGGGACTGGAAACACCATATATTTT.

The V call is TRBV27, the J call TRBJ2-7, with D possibly matching TRBD2 (5 bases). Trimming took off 5 bases at V and 4 bases at J, with 18 bases between the two ends. This CDR3 comprises 15 residues. The V gene's germline CDR1 is MNHEY and CDR2 SMNVEV (reference sequence). CDR3 sequence (DNA): TGTGCCAGCAGTACTCACCGGGGAATGGATTACGAGCAGTACTTC. It specifies CASSTHRGMDYEQYF.

The chain recombines TRBV9 with TRBJ1-6, with D perhaps matching TRBD1 (5 bases). Trimming pared 4 bases from V and 12 bases from J, leaving 20 bases between. The CDR3 extends over 15 amino acids. Germline CDR1 SGDLS, CDR2 YYNGEE. CDR3 in DNA: TGTGCCAGCAGCCTCCGGGACTGGGGAGGTGGACCCCTCCACTTT. The encoded protein is CASSLRDWGGGPLHF.

This rearrangement joins TRBV27 to TRBJ2-6; perhaps TRBD1 as D (7 bases). Germline-derived CDR1 and CDR2 are MNHEY and SMNVEV (reference sequence). This CDR3 is 18 amino acids long. V was clipped by 5 bases and J by 0 bases, with 17 bases between them. CDR3 region: CASSVTGTRHSGANVLTF. For the CDR3, the DNA is TGTGCCAGCAGTGTGACAGGGACTCGACACTCTGGGGCCAACGTCCTGACTTTC. The full variable domain, rest sourced from reference TRBV27 and TRBJ2-6, is EAQVTQNPRYLITVTGKKLTVTCSQNMNHEYMSWYRQDPGLGLRQIYYSMNVEVTDKGDVPEGYKVSRKEKRNFPLILESPSPNQTSLYFCASSVTGTRHSGANVLTFGAGSRLTVL.

The V and J genes are TRBV7-8 and TRBJ1-5; 8 nucleotides agree with TRBD1. This CDR3 contains 13 residues. Germline V gene data show CDR1 as SGHVS and CDR2 as FQNEAQ. V dropped 4 bases and J dropped 6; count of bases not matched to a gene: 2. CDR3 coding DNA: TGTGCCAGCAGCTCAGGGGGCCTTCAGCCCCAGCATTTT. As protein: CASSSGGLQPQHF.

This chain joins TRBV7-6 and TRBJ1-3, with D possibly matching TRBD1 (5 bases). V lost 1 base, J lost 2 bases, and 12 bases lay in between. Germline values: CDR1 SGHVS, CDR2 FNYEAQ. The CDR3 runs to 16 residues. The CDR3 nucleotides are TGTGCCAGCAGCTTAGGGACACCTATGGCTGGAAACACCATATATTTT. Amino acids: CASSLGTPMAGNTIYF.

The rearrangement joins TRBV11-3 to TRBJ1-1, with TRBD1 as a possible D gene (5 bases). Deletions cut 5 bases from V and 0 bases from J, with 13 bases between. Germline V CDR1 and CDR2: SGHNT, YENEEA. CDR3 length: 15 residues. This chain's CDR3 is CASSPTRGVNTEAFF. The CDR3, as DNA: TGTGCCAGCAGCCCAACCCGGGGGGTGAACACTGAAGCTTTCTTT.

The chain uses TRBV2 and TRBJ1-6; D is unresolved. V was shortened by 3 bases and J by 14 bases, with 14 bases between the two germline ends. The CDR3 spans 13 residues. The germline CDR1 and CDR2 sequences are SNHLY and FYNNEI. CDR3 region: CASSDIWGGSLHF. Written as DNA, the CDR3 is TGTGCCAGCAGTGACATTTGGGGAGGGTCCCTCCACTTT.

This clone has only one observation. The chain is built from TRBV20-1 and TRBJ2-5; 10 bases match TRBD1. The CDR3 extends over 11 amino acids. After removal of 3 bases from V and 14 bases from J, the junction contained 6 bases not matched to a gene. Per germline, CDR1 DFQATT and CDR2 SNEGSKA (reference sequence). Here the CDR3 reads CSARSGTGDYF. CDR3 DNA: TGCAGTGCTAGGAGTGGGACAGGGGACTACTTC.

This clone has just a few counts. The genes are TRBV13 and TRBJ2-7; 13 bases map to TRBD2. CDR1 and CDR2 (germline): PRHDT, FYEKMQ (reference sequence). The CDR3 is 14 amino acids. Trimming removed 0 bases from V and 7 bases from J; junction bases left unmatched: 0. The CDR3 DNA reads TGTGCCAGCAGCTTAGGGGGACTAGCGGGGGAGCAGTACTTC. It is translated as CASSLGGLAGEQYF.

V is TRBV11-2 and J is TRBJ2-7; maybe TRBD1 (5 bases). The CDR3 totals 13 residues. Trimming took 1 base from V and 11 from J, leaving 15 bases between them. From germline, CDR1 is SGHAT and CDR2 FQNNGV. The CDR3 loop is CASSLGQGRGKYF. The CDR3 coding sequence is TGTGCCAGCAGCTTAGGGCAGGGAAGAGGAAAGTACTTC. The whole variable domain, remainder taken from reference TRBV11-2 and TRBJ2-7, is EAGVAQSPRYKIIEKRQSVAFWCNPISGHATLYWYQQILGQGPKLLIQFQNNGVVDDSQLPKDRFSAERLKGVDSTLKIQPAKLEDSAVYLCASSLGQGRGKYFGPGTRLTVT.

The rearrangement uses TRBV2 and TRBJ2-5; 10 nucleotides align to TRBD2. CDR1 SNHLY and CDR2 FYNNEI come from the germline V gene. CDR3 length: 14 amino acids. Trimming cost V 7 bases and J 2 bases; bases outside gene matches: 4. The CDR3 reads CASTYSGGQETQYF. The CDR3 coding sequence is TGTGCCAGCACTTATAGCGGGGGGCAAGAGACCCAGTACTTC.

This clone was seen only once. The chain employs TRBV7-8 and TRBJ2-3; maybe TRBD1 (6 bases). CDR1 SGHVS and CDR2 FQNEAQ come from the germline V gene. The CDR3 is 21 amino acids. The germline V and J ends were trimmed by 5 bases and 5 bases, with 35 bases remaining between them. Here the CDR3 DNA reads TGTGCCAGCAGCCAATGGCGCGGACAGAAGACTGTCCACCGAAGCGGAGATACGCAGTATTTT. It translates to CASSQWRGQKTVHRSGDTQYF.

CDR3 in amino acids: CASMSYGLYEQYF. In nucleotides, the CDR3 is TGTGCCAGCATGTCGTATGGGCTCTACGAGCAGTACTTC. The chain links TRBV6-1 to TRBJ2-7, with D hard to call. Trimming stripped 7 bases from V and 3 bases from J, with 13 bases between. The germline V gene has CDR1 MNHNS and CDR2 SASEGT. The CDR3 is 13 amino acids.

The chain recombines TRBV7-8 with TRBJ1-1; D ambiguous. Germline CDR1 reads SGHVS; CDR2 reads FQNEAQ. Deletions cut 3 bases from V and 3 bases from J, with 8 bases between. The CDR3 contains 13 residues. In DNA form, the CDR3 reads TGTGCCAGCAGCTTTTCGTCCGACACTGAAGCTTTCTTT. Protein sequence: CASSFSSDTEAFF.

The chain uses TRBV5-5 and TRBJ2-3; maybe TRBD2 (6 bases). V was cut by 4 bases and J by 4 bases, with 13 bases left in between. Germline values: CDR1 SGHKS, CDR2 YYEKEE (reference sequence). The CDR3 has 14 amino acids. The CDR3 DNA is TGTGCCAGCAGCCCTGGGGTAGCGGCAGATACGCAGTATTTT. This gives the protein CASSPGVAADTQYF.

The chain has TRBV7-9 and TRBJ2-5; perhaps TRBD2 as D (6 bases). Trimming left V 4 bases short and J 5 bases short, with 23 bases between. This CDR3 region has 17 residues. Per germline, CDR1 SEHNR and CDR2 FQNEAQ (reference sequence). CDR3 amino acids: CASSYLLGGGGGETQYF. The CDR3 region has the DNA TGTGCCAGCAGCTACCTCCTCGGTGGGGGTGGAGGGGAGACCCAGTACTTC.

The rearrangement joins TRBV9 to TRBJ1-2; D not certain. Trimming took 0 bases from V and 4 from J, leaving 16 bases between them. The CDR3 contains 16 residues. The germline CDR1 and CDR2 sequences are SGDLS and YYNGEE. The CDR3 nucleotides read TGTGCCAGCAGCGTAGGAGGGAGGACGGAGTTCTATGGCTACACCTTC. This sequence encodes CASSVGGRTEFYGYTF.

The chain has TRBV7-2 and TRBJ1-2; D perhaps matches TRBD1 (6 bases). From germline, CDR1 is SGHTA and CDR2 FQGNSA. The CDR3 contains 18 residues. V was shortened by 4 bases and J by 3 bases, with 24 bases between the two germline ends. The CDR3 spells CASSSGQSFPLRYYGYTF. CDR3 coding DNA: TGTGCCAGCAGCTCCGGACAGAGCTTTCCCCTTAGGTACTATGGCTACACCTTC.